The subject of this entry is one TCR beta chain. The antigen remains undetermined. The data were taken from a study of OX40 agonist ivuxolimab in advanced cancers. General study points: CD8+ T cells averaged more expanded clones than CD4+. Specificity for antigen went undetermined in the expanded peripheral T cells.

Sequencing was performed with immunoSEQ multiplex PCR; in TCRdb, only in-frame clones are kept and a portion is missing. Among 50,000 to 65,000 clones listed, 70% to 85% were seen once. CDR1 and CDR2 from the germline V gene are LGHNA and YNFKEQ. The CDR3 consists of 15 residues. The ends were cut back, 4 bases at V and 5 bases at J, with 18 bases in the middle. This sequence was found in an adult with an advanced solid tumor such as melanoma, head and neck, liver or kidney cancer. V gene TRBV4-2 combines with J gene TRBJ2-7, with D tentatively TRBD1 (6 bases). Sequencing used CD4+ or CD8+ T cells sorted from blood, obtained in a trial of the OX40 agonist ivuxolimab. Written as DNA, the CDR3 is TGTGCCAGCAGCCTGATTCAGGGGTTGAGGAACGAGCAGTACTTC. Its translation: CASSLIQGLRNEQYF.